The 12 T cell receptor beta chains below all came from one sample that was sequenced in a study of blood T cells in healthy people across ages. Through a sample-barcoded 5' primer and a J-beta primer mix, a second PCR was run for roughly 6 to 11 cycles. TCRdb re-called the 5' RACE reads with MiXCR, one entry per CDR3 protein. This sample has approximately 670,000 distinct CDR3 sequences, with over 40% found just once. Sequencing was done on a sample of blood. These receptors were collected from a man of 80 years or more in good health.

At least ten counts were recorded for this clonotype. V usage is TRBV11-3 and J usage is TRBJ2-1; possibly TRBD1 or TRBD2 for D (6 bases each). V was trimmed by 4 bases and J by 4 bases, leaving 8 bases between them. Germline CDR1 SGHNT, CDR2 YENEEA. There are 13 residues in the CDR3. The CDR3 loop reads CASSWGAYNEQFF. The CDR3 DNA reads as TGTGCCAGCAGCTGGGGGGCATACAATGAGCAGTTCTTC.

The chain joins TRBV10-3 to TRBJ2-7; D perhaps matches TRBD2 (6 bases). With the DNA end fitting TRBJ2-5 better, the J assignment may be wrong. The CDR3 has 15 amino acids. Germline CDR1 ENHRY, CDR2 SYGVKD. The DNA for the CDR3 is TGTGCCATCAGTGAGACGCCGGGGGACGGGGGGACCCAGTACTTC. Translation: CAISETPGDGGTQYF.

This sequence joins TRBV5-1 and TRBJ2-5; either TRBD1 or TRBD2 may fit D (5 bases each). The DNA end lines up better with TRBJ2-1; the J call may be wrong. The germline gives CDR1 SGHRS, CDR2 YFSETQ. CDR3 length equals 15 residues. For the CDR3, the DNA is TGCGCCAGCAGCCGGGACGGATTTTACCAAGAGACCCAGTTCTTC. Translation: CASSRDGFYQETQFF.

The chain has TRBV5-1 and TRBJ2-5; TRBD1 matches 10 bases. Germline assignment: CDR1 SGHRS and CDR2 YFSETQ. CDR3 length: 15 amino acids. Unmatched junction bases numbered 5, after V lost 6 bases and J lost 0 bases. In DNA form, the CDR3 reads TGCGCCAGCACCCGACAGGGGGCGAACCAAGAGACCCAGTACTTC. Translated: CASTRQGANQETQYF.

The chain uses TRBV6-2 or TRBV6-3 and TRBJ2-3, with D tentatively TRBD2 (7 bases). V dropped 9 bases and J dropped 2 bases, with 15 bases sitting between them. The CDR3 consists of 14 residues. Germline CDR1 and CDR2: MNHEY and SVGEGT. As DNA, the CDR3 is TGTGCCAGTGCCGGCGGGGGCTTCACAGATACGCAGTATTTT. This translates into CASAGGGFTDTQYF.

The V and J genes are TRBV15 and TRBJ2-3; D unresolved. There are 13 residues in the CDR3. The germline gives CDR1 LNHNV, CDR2 YYDKDF (reference sequence). Trimming took off 1 base at V and 1 base at J, with 3 bases between the two ends. The CDR3 sequence: CATSRGGTDTQYF. CDR3 in DNA: TGTGCCACCAGCAGAGGGGGCACAGATACGCAGTATTTT.

The chain employs TRBV2 and TRBJ2-3, with D possibly being TRBD1 or TRBD2 (5 bases each). The CDR3 extends over 13 amino acids. V shed 5 bases and J shed 4 bases, with 10 bases lying between them. The V gene's germline CDR1 is SNHLY and CDR2 FYNNEI. CDR3 region: CASSRDGADTQYF. The DNA of the CDR3 is TGTGCCAGCAGTAGGGACGGGGCAGATACGCAGTATTTT.

The DNA for the CDR3 is TGTGCCTGGAGTGTAGAAATACATGAGCAGTTCTTC. This gives the protein CAWSVEIHEQFF. The gene calls are TRBV30 and TRBJ2-1, with D uncertain. Trimming cost V 0 bases and J 8 bases, with 8 bases left between them. Germline V gene data show CDR1 as GTSNPN and CDR2 as SVGIG (reference sequence). The CDR3 length is 12 residues.

The rearrangement links TRBV20-1 to TRBJ1-1; TRBD1 might be the D (5 bases). CDR3 length equals 14 residues. Germline V gives CDR1 DFQATT, CDR2 SNEGSKA (reference sequence). The V end lost 5 bases, the J end lost 2 bases, and 15 bases lay between the germline ends. CDR3 protein: CSAGTGHRNTEAFF. CDR3 nucleotides: TGCAGTGCTGGAACCGGACACAGAAACACTGAAGCTTTCTTT.

The V gene is TRBV6-2 or TRBV6-3, the J gene TRBJ2-6, with 8 bases matching TRBD1. The germline gives CDR1 MNHEY, CDR2 SVGEGT. This CDR3 is 16 amino acids long. Trimming at V came to 0 bases and at J to 7 bases, leaving 5 bases not matched to a gene. The CDR3 sequence is CASSYSTGGQANVLTF. The CDR3 DNA is TGTGCCAGCAGTTACTCTACAGGGGGTCAAGCCAACGTCCTGACTTTC.

This clonotype was recorded a few times. The chain employs TRBV11-3 and TRBJ2-5, with 8 bases lining up with TRBD1. Trimming removed 3 bases from V and 0 bases from J; junction bases left unmatched: 6. The CDR3 is made up of 16 amino acids. CDR1 SGHNT and CDR2 YENEEA come from the germline V gene. This CDR3 reads CASSLGQAAYQETQYF. The CDR3 DNA is TGTGCCAGCAGCTTGGGACAGGCTGCGTACCAAGAGACCCAGTACTTC.

The genes are TRBV7-9 and TRBJ1-2; D is ambiguous. V dropped 3 bases and J dropped 4 bases, with 12 bases sitting between them. CDR1 SEHNR and CDR2 FQNEAQ come from the germline V gene (reference sequence). The CDR3 runs 14 residues. As DNA, the CDR3 is TGTGCCAGCAGCTTGGTTAGCCAGAGCTATGGCTACACCTTC. Translating gives CASSLVSQSYGYTF.